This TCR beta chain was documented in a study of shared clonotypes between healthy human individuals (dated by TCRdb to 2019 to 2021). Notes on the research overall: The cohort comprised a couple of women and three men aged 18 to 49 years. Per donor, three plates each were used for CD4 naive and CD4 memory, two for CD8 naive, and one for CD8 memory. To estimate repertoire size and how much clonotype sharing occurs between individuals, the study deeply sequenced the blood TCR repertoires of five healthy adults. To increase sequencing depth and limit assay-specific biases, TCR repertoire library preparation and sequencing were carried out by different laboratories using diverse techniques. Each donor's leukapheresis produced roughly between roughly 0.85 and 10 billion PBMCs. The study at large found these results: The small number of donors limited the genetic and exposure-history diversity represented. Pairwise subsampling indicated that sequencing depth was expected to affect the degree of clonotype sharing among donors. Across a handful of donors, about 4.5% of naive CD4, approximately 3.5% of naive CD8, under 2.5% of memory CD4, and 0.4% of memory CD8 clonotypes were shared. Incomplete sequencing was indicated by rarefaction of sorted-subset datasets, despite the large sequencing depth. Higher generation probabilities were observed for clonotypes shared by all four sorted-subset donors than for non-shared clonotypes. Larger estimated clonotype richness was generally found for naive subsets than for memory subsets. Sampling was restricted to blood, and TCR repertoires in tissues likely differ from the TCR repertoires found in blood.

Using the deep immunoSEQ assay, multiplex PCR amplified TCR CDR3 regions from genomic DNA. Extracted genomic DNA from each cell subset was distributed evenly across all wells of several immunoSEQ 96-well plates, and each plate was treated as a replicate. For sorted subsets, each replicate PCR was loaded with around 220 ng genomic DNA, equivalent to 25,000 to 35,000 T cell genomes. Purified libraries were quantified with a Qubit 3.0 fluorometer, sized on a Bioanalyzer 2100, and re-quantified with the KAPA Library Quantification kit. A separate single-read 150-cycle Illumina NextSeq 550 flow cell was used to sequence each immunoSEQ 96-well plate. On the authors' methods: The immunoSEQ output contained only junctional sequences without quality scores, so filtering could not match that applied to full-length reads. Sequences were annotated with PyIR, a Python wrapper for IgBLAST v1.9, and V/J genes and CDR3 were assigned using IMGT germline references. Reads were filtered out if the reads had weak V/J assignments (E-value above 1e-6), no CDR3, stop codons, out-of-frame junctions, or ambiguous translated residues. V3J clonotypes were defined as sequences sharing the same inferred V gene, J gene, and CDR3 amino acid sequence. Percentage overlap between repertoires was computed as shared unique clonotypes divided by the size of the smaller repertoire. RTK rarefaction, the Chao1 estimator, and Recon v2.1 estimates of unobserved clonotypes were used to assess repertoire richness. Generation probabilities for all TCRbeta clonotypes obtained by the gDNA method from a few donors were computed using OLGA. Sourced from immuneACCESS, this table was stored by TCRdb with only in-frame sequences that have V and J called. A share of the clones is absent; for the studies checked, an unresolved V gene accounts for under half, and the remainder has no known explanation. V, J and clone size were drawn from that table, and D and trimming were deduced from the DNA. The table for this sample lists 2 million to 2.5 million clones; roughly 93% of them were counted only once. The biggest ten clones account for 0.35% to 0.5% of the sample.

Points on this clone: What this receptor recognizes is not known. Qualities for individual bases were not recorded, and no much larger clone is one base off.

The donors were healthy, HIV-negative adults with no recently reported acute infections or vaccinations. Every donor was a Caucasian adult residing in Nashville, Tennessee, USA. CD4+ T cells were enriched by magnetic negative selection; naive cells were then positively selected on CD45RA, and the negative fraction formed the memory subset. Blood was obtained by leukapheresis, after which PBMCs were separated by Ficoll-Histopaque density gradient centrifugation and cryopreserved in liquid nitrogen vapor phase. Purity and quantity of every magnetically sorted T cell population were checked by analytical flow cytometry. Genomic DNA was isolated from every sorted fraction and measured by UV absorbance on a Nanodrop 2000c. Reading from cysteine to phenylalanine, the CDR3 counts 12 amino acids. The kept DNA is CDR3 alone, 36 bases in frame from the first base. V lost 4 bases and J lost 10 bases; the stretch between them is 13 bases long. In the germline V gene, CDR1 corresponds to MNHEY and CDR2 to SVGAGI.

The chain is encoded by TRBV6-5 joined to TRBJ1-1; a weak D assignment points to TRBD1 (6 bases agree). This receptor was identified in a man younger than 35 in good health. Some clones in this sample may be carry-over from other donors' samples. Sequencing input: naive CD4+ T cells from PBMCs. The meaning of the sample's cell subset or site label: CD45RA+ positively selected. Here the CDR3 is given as CASSFATGTAFF. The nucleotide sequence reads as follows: TGTGCCAGCAGTTTCGCCACAGGGACAGCTTTCTTT.